This T cell receptor (beta chain) stems from a study of T cell changes during pregnancy in multiple sclerosis. The CDR3 length is 14 residues. V gave up 8 bases and J gave up 2 bases; unmatched junction bases: 3. The V gene's germline CDR1 is MDHEN and CDR2 SYDVKM. The data were produced by immunoSEQ multiplex PCR, yet TCRdb's version contains in-frame clones alone and is incomplete. The sample records fewer than 150,000 clones, about 96% being singletons. This receptor was taken from a female donor with multiple sclerosis, enrolled in a pregnancy study. Material: peripheral blood, obtained after pregnancy. The chain links TRBV28 to TRBJ2-6, with TRBD2 identical over 7 bases. The CDR3 is CASLRGAGANVLTF. CDR3 bases: TGTGCCAGCCTTCGGGGGGCTGGGGCCAACGTCCTGACTTTC.